The present T cell receptor (beta chain) was sequenced within a study of regulatory T cells in long-lasting Graves disease. Time point specified: newly diagnosed GD, antithyroid drugs for less than 3 months. The authors made the TCR library using RNA they extracted from PBMCs. Investigators prepared the TCR beta libraries by applying iRepertoire HTBI primers and Arm-PCR of CDR3 regions. TCRdb reprocessed the multiplex PCR reads via MiXCR and lists one record per CDR3 protein. Among some 460,000 distinct CDR3 sequences listed, 15% to 20% were seen once. The germline CDR1 and CDR2 sequences are SEHNR and FQNEAQ (reference sequence). V was clipped by 5 bases and J by 0 bases, with 11 bases between them. The CDR3 extends over 15 amino acids. These data are also associated with another study on T cells in Graves' hyperthyroidism and ophthalmopathy. Per that study: Carried out on the TCR CDR3, a first-round RT-PCR used the HTBI primer set.

The chain employs TRBV7-9 and TRBJ1-3; D is unclear. The input for sequencing was peripheral blood mononuclear cells (PBMCs), taken at new diagnosis, from a patient treated with antithyroid drugs. The sequence was obtained from a man in his forties or fifties with Graves disease. CDR3 residues: CASSVDRHSGNTIYF. The CDR3, as DNA: TGTGCCAGCAGCGTGGACCGTCACTCTGGAAACACCATATATTTT.